Shown below are 10 T cell receptor beta chains from a single sample sequenced in a study of T-cell memory formation after mild COVID-19. In TCRdb, the 5' RACE reads were re-called with MiXCR into one record per CDR3 protein. The sample includes fewer than 650,000 distinct CDR3 sequences, roughly 17% of them seen just once. The sequenced sample consisted of PBMCs or a T cell subset sorted from them (not recorded which). Source of these receptors: an adult woman who had mild COVID-19 (a few samples of this study predate the infection). Cell type and time point are not known.

This clonotype was seen a few times. The rearrangement joins TRBV18 to TRBJ2-5; D unclear. From germline, CDR1 is KGHSH and CDR2 LQKENI. The CDR3 is made up of 13 amino acids. Trimming removed 1 base from V and 3 bases from J, with 6 bases in between. The CDR3 sequence is CASSPQVEETQYF. Written as DNA, the CDR3 is TGTGCCAGCTCACCACAGGTCGAAGAGACCCAGTACTTC.

The rearrangement joins TRBV27 to TRBJ2-1; D remains unclear. The CDR3 spans 16 residues. Germline V gene data show CDR1 as MNHEY and CDR2 as SMNVEV (reference sequence). The V end was cut by 0 bases, the J end by 9 bases, with 18 bases between. The CDR3 loop is CASSLSASWPVGEQFF. DNA for the CDR3: TGTGCCAGCAGTTTATCGGCGTCCTGGCCAGTCGGTGAGCAGTTCTTC.

The chain links TRBV7-9 to TRBJ1-1; D ambiguous. The V end was cut by 1 base, the J end by 7 bases, with 13 bases between. CDR3 length: 14 residues. The germline V gene has CDR1 SEHNR and CDR2 FQNEAQ (reference sequence). The CDR3 reads CASSLVMSGNEAFF. DNA for the CDR3: TGTGCCAGCAGCTTAGTTATGTCCGGCAATGAAGCTTTCTTT.

This clonotype was detected a few times. The chain employs TRBV18 and TRBJ2-3; 8 positions agree with TRBD2. CDR3 length: 16 residues. The germline V gene encodes CDR1 KGHSH and CDR2 LQKENI. The ends lost 3 bases at V and 1 base at J; junction bases unmatched: 6. In DNA form, the CDR3 reads TGTGCCAGCTCACCCGGGACTAGGAGTCGCACAGATACGCAGTATTTT. Translated: CASSPGTRSRTDTQYF. The full variable domain, with the rest looked up from reference TRBV18 and TRBJ2-3, is NAGVMQNPRHLVRRRGQEARLRCSPMKGHSHVYWYRQLPEEGLKFMVYLQKENIIDESGMPKERFSAEFPKEGPSILRIQQVVRGDSAAYFCASSPGTRSRTDTQYFGPGTRLTVL.

This chain uses TRBV6-5 with TRBJ1-1, with 11 bases matching TRBD1. The CDR3 contains 13 residues. The trim removed 5 bases at V and 6 bases at J, leaving 2 bases unmatched. Germline-derived CDR1 and CDR2 are MNHEY and SVGAGI. CDR3 loop: CASSPGQGAEAFF. The CDR3 region has the DNA TGTGCCAGCAGTCCGGGACAGGGGGCTGAAGCTTTCTTT.

The chain couples TRBV5-1 to TRBJ1-4; D is unresolved. This CDR3 is built from 15 residues. V lost 0 bases, J lost 0 bases, and 6 bases lay in between. Germline CDR1 SGHRS, CDR2 YFSETQ. CDR3 residues: CASSLARPTNEKLFF. Here the CDR3 DNA reads TGCGCCAGCAGCTTGGCCAGGCCAACTAATGAAAAACTGTTTTTT.

This sequence joins TRBV27 and TRBJ2-7, with D perhaps being TRBD1 or TRBD2 (6 bases each). The CDR3 is 16 residues long. The V end lost 7 bases, the J end lost 7 bases, and 26 bases lay between the germline ends. Germline V gives CDR1 MNHEY, CDR2 SMNVEV (reference sequence). The CDR3 loop is CASKLGGAGAMREQYF. The CDR3 region has the DNA TGTGCCAGCAAGTTGGGGGGTGCAGGGGCTATGCGAGAGCAGTACTTC.

Only a few counts were recorded for this clonotype. The V and J genes are TRBV5-6 and TRBJ2-1; tentatively, D is TRBD1 or TRBD2 (5 bases each). CDR1 is SGHDT and CDR2 is YYEEEE in the germline V gene. V was clipped by 0 bases and J by 14 bases, with 12 bases between them. The CDR3 is 12 amino acids. Here the CDR3 reads CASSLAGTGEFF. DNA of the CDR3: TGTGCCAGCAGCTTGGCCGGGACCGGGGAGTTCTTC.

The rearrangement joins TRBV7-9 to TRBJ2-1; 9 bases are shared with TRBD1. V was clipped by 1 base and J by 5 bases; unmatched bases: 6. The CDR3 sequence is 16 residues long. CDR1 is SEHNR, CDR2 FQNEAQ, per germline (reference sequence). The CDR3 nucleotides read TGTGCCAGCAGCTTAGGAAGGACAGGGGTGAACAATGAGCAGTTCTTC. This encodes CASSLGRTGVNNEQFF.

This clonotype was seen a single time. The chain joins TRBV18 to TRBJ1-1; the match to TRBD1 covers 12 bases. Germline values: CDR1 KGHSH, CDR2 LQKENI. The CDR3 length is 17 residues. V dropped 3 bases and J dropped 3; count of bases not matched to a gene: 8. The CDR3 DNA follows: TGTGCCAGCTCACCCGGGACAGGGGGCAATGGGTACACTGAAGCTTTCTTT. Protein sequence: CASSPGTGGNGYTEAFF.